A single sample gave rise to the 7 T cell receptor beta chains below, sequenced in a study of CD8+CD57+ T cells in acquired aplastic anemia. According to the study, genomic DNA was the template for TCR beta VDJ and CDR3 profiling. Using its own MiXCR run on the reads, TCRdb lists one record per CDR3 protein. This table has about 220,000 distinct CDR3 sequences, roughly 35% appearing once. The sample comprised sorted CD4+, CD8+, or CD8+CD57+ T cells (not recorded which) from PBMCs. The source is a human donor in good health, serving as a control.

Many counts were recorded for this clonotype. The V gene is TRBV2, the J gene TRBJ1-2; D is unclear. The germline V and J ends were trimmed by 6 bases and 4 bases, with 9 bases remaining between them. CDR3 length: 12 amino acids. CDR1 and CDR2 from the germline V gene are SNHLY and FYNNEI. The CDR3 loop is CASRAILYGYTF. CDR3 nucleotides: TGTGCCAGCAGGGCGATACTCTATGGCTACACCTTC.

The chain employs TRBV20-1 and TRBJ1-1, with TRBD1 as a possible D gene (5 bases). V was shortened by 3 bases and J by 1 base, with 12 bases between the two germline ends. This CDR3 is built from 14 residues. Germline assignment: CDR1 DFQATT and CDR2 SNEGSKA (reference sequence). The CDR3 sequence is CSARGAGTNTEAFF. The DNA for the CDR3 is TGCAGTGCTAGGGGTGCAGGGACGAACACTGAAGCTTTCTTT.

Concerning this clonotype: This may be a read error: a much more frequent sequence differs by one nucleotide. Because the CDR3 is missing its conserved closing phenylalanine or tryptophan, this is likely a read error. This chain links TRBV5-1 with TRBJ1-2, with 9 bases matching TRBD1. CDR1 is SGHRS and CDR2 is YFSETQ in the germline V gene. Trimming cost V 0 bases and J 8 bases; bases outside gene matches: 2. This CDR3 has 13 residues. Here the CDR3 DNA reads TGCGCCAGCAGCTTGGGGACAGGGGACGGCTACACCCTC. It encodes CASSLGTGDGYTL.

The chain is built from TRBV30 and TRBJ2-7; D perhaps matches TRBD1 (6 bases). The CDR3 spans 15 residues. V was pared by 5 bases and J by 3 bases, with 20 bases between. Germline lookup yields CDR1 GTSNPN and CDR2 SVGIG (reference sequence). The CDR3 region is CAWGEGWGLNYEQYF. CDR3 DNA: TGTGCCTGGGGGGAAGGATGGGGGCTAAACTACGAGCAGTACTTC.

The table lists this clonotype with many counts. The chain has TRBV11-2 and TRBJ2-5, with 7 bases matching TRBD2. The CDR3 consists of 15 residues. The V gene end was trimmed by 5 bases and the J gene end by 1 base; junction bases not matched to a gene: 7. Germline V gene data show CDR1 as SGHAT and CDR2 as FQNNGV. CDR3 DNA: TGTGCCAGCAGCCCTTGGGGGGGAGGCCAAGAGACCCAGTACTTC. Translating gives CASSPWGGGQETQYF.

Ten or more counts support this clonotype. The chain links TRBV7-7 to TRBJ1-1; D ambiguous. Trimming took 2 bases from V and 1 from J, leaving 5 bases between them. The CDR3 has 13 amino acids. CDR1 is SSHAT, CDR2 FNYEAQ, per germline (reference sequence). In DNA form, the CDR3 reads TGTGCCAGCAGCTTATCCGAGAACACTGAAGCTTTCTTT. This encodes CASSLSENTEAFF.

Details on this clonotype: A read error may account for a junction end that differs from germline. CDR3 residues: CTSSHLAGGPDTQYF. For the CDR3, the DNA is TGTACCAGCAGCCACCTAGCGGGGGGGCCGGATACGCAGTATTTT. V and J are TRBV3-1 and TRBJ2-3; 12 bases are a match to TRBD2. This CDR3 is built from 15 residues. CDR1 LGHDT and CDR2 YNNKEL come from the germline V gene (reference sequence).